This T cell receptor (beta chain) was retrieved from a study of T-cell reconstitution after alpha-beta-depleted transplantation in children. Trimming took off 7 bases at V and 4 bases at J, with 12 bases between the two ends. CDR1 KGHDR and CDR2 SFDVKD come from the germline V gene. The CDR3 is made up of 13 amino acids. This clonotype has a handful of counts. The antigen remains unidentified. Construction of the TCRbeta library involved unique molecular identifiers. One entry per CDR3 protein results from TCRdb running MiXCR on the PCR reads. The table lists about 130,000 distinct CDR3 sequences, roughly 10% of them singletons. General study findings and limits: Several hundred rapidly expanded clones from non-depleted graft cells reportedly supplied alpha-beta T cells about two months post-transplant. T-cell numbers and diversity, one year after transplant, stemmed largely from T cells that were newly produced. Elevated TCRbeta diversity at day 60 was traced, in some patients, to surviving recipient T cells and thymic progenitors.

The source material was PBMCs, mostly from graft donor cells, sampled 180 days after TCRalphabeta/CD19-depleted stem cell transplant. The receptor comes from a girl less than two years old who had a stem cell transplant for combined immunodeficiency, so the T cells may come from the graft donor. The genes are TRBV24-1 and TRBJ2-5; D remains ambiguous. CDR3 sequence (DNA): TGTGCCACCAGCGGCCGGGCGATAGAGACCCAGTACTTC. Its protein product is CATSGRAIETQYF.